The source of this T cell receptor beta chain is a study of blood T cell repertoires in COVID-19. Method: immunoSEQ multiplex PCR; TCRdb's copy keeps in-frame clones and lacks some. The table lists 250,000 or so clones, 91% of them singletons, with approximately 1.2% in the top ten. The V segment lost 1 base and the J segment 5 bases; nucleotides outside the gene matches: 13. From germline, CDR1 is SGHNT and CDR2 YENEEA. CDR3 length: 18 amino acids. The receptor comes from a human donor in a cohort exposed to, infected with or recovered from COVID-19 (not recorded which). The donor label of this sample is uncertain. The chain carries TRBV11-3 and TRBJ2-2; 7 bases align to TRBD1. The source material was PBMCs or T cells enriched from blood (not recorded which). This CDR3 is CASSLAQWGQSSTGELFF. CDR3 sequence (DNA): TGTGCCAGCAGCTTAGCCCAGTGGGGACAGTCGAGTACCGGGGAGCTGTTTTTT.